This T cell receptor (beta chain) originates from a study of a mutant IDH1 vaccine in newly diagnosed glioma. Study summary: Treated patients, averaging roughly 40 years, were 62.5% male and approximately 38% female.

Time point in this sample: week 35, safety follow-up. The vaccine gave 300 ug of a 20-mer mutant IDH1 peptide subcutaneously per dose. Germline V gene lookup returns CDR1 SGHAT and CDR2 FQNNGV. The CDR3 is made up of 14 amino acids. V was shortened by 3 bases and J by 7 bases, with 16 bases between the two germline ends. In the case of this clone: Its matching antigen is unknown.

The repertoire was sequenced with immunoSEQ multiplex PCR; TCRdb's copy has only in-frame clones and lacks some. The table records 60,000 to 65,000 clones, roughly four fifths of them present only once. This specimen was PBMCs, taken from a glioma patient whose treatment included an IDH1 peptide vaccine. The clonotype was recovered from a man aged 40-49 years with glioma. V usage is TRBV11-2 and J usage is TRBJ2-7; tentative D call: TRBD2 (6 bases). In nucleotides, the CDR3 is TGTGCCAGCAGCTTTGGCAGGGCGGGGAGTGAGCAGTACTTC. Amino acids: CASSFGRAGSEQYF.